This T cell receptor (beta chain) was captured by sequencing in a study of cytomegalovirus exposure and HLA in healthy donors. Study results and limitations: Presence/absence analysis assumed near-uniform sequencing depth across donors. Later work associated roughly 15,000 TCR beta sequences with HLA alleles at 0.05 false discovery rate.

Both 60 Vbeta primers and 13 Jbeta primers went into the PCR. Assay used: immunoSEQ multiplex PCR; TCRdb lists only in-frame clones, some missing. This table holds about 150,000 clones, around 78% found once. This clone was detected once. Antigen: not known. The sequence was obtained from a woman aged 45-65 years in good health and CMV-seropositive. Specimen: PBMCs.

The CDR3 loop is CASRTGRETQYF. The CDR3, as DNA: TGCGCCAGCCGGACAGGGAGGGAGACCCAGTACTTC. This sequence joins TRBV5-1 and TRBJ2-5, with 8 bases aligning to TRBD1. Trimming took 7 bases from V and 5 from J; bases not matched to a gene: 4. Germline CDR1 reads SGHRS; CDR2 reads YFSETQ. This CDR3 spans 12 amino acids. The full variable domain, completed using reference TRBV5-1 and TRBJ2-5, is KAGVTQTPRYLIKTRGQQVTLSCSPISGHRSVSWYQQTPGQGLQFLFEYFSETQRNKGNFPGRFSGRQFSNSRSEMNVSTLELGDSALYLCASRTGRETQYFGPGTRLLVL.